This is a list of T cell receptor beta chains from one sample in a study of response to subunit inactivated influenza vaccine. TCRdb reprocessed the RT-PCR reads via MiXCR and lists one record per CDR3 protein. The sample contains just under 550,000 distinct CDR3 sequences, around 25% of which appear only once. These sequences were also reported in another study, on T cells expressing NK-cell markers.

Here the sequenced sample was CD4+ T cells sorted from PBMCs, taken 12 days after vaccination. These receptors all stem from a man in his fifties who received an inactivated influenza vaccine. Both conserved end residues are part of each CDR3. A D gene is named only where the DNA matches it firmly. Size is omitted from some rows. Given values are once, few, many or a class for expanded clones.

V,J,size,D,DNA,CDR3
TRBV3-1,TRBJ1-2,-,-,TGTGCCAGCAGCCGGGGACCGACTAACTATGGCTACACCTTC,CASSRGPTNYGYTF
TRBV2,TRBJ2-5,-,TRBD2,TGTGCCAGCAGTGAAGACGGGGGGGGGACCCAGTACTTC,CASSEDGGGTQYF
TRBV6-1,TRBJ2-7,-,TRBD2,TGTGCCAGCAGAGGGACTAGCGGGAGAACCTACGAGCAGTACTTC,CASRGTSGRTYEQYF
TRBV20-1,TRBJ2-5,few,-,TGCAGTCTCACTAGGGGTGTGGAGACCCAGTACTTC,CSLTRGVETQYF
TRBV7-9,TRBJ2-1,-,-,TGTGCCAGCAGCCCCCTATATGGCGAGCAGTTCTTC,CASSPLYGEQFF
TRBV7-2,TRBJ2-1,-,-,TGTGCCAGCAGCTTCCCCATCTTCACCTACAATGAGCAGTTCTTC,CASSFPIFTYNEQFF
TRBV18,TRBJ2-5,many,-,TGTGCCAGCTCGCCATTCGAAGAGACCCAGTACTTC,CASSPFEETQYF
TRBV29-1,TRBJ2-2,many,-,TGCAGCGTGCGATCGAACACCGGGGAGCTGTTTTTT,CSVRSNTGELFF
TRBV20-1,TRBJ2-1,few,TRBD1,TGCAGTGCTAGCGACGGGACAGATGCCTCCTACAATGAGCAGTTCTTC,CSASDGTDASYNEQFF
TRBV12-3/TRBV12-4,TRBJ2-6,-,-,TGTGCCAGCAGTTTTGGGAATCCCTCTGGGGCCAACGTCCTGACTTTC,CASSFGNPSGANVLTF
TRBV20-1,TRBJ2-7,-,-,TGCAGTGCCTCAAAACTAGTAGTCCTTCACGAGCAGTACTTC,CSASKLVVLHEQYF
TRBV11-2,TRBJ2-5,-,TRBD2,TGTGCCAGCAGCTTTTCTGCGGGGGGCGACGCCCAGGGAGGGAAAAAAGAGACCCAGTACTTC,CASSFSAGGDAQGGKKETQYF
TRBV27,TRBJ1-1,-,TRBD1,TGTGCCAGCAGCCTACTCCCGGCAGGGGGCACTGAAGCTTTCTTT,CASSLLPAGGTEAFF
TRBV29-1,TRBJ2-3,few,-,TGCAGCGTTGTGACCACCACAGATACGCAGTATTTT,CSVVTTTDTQYF
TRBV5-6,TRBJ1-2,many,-,TGTGCCAGCAATTCAGGGGTCGGCTACACCTTC,CASNSGVGYTF
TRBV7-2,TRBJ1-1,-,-,TGTGCCAGCACCCTTATATTCAGGGCCACTGAAGCTTTCTTT,CASTLIFRATEAFF
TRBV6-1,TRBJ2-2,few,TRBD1,TGTGCCAGCAGCCAACAGGGGGCCTTGTCCGGGGAGCTGTTTTTT,CASSQQGALSGELFF
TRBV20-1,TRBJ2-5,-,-,TGCAGTGCTATGGGCGCGGGGGAGACCCAGTACTTC,CSAMGAGETQYF
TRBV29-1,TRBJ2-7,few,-,TGCAGCGTTGCCGACTTCTCTTACTTCTACGAGCAGTACTTC,CSVADFSYFYEQYF
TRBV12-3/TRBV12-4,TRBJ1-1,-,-,TGTGCCAGCAGTTTAAGACAGGTTGGCACTGAAGCTTTCTTT,CASSLRQVGTEAFF
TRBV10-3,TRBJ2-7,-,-,TGTGCCATCAGTGAGTCGTTACAGGGAAGCTCCTACGAGCAGTACTTC,CAISESLQGSSYEQYF
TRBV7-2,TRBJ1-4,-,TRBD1,TGTGCCAGCAGCTTGAGCCGGGACAGCCCGGAAAAACTGTTTTTT,CASSLSRDSPEKLFF
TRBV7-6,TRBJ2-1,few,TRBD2,TGTGCCAGCAGCTTCCGGGGGGGGAGCTCCTACAATGAGCAGTTCTTC,CASSFRGGSSYNEQFF
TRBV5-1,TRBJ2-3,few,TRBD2,TGCGCCAGCAGCTTGGAGTCTAGCGGGAGAACAGATACGCAGTATTTT,CASSLESSGRTDTQYF
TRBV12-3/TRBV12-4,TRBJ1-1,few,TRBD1,TGTGCCAGCAGTTTAGTGAGGGGGCGGCGGACTGAAGCTTTCTTT,CASSLVRGRRTEAFF
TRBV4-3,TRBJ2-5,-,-,TGCGCCAGCAGCCAAGAACCCCCGGGACCGACAACGAAAGAGACCCAGTACTTC,CASSQEPPGPTTKETQYF
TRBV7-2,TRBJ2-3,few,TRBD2,TGTGCCAGCAGCTTAGGCGGGAGGGGCAGGACAGATACGCAGTATTTT,CASSLGGRGRTDTQYF
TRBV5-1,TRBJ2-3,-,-,TGCGCCAGCAGCTTGGACAGACCCACAGATACGCAGTATTTT,CASSLDRPTDTQYF
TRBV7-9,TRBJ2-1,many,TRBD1,TGTGCCAGCAGCCCTCGGGACAGGTTGAATGAGCAGTTCTTC,CASSPRDRLNEQFF